Listed below are T cell receptor beta chains from one sample, sequenced in a study of T cell changes during pregnancy in multiple sclerosis. Clones were sequenced by immunoSEQ multiplex PCR, and TCRdb holds only the in-frame ones, with some missing. The sample has 40,000 or so clones; 85% to 90% are singletons. The sample consisted of CD8+ T cells from peripheral blood mononuclear cells, taken in the third trimester of pregnancy. These receptor sequences come from a female donor with multiple sclerosis, enrolled in a pregnancy study. The CDR3 runs from the conserved cysteine through the conserved F or W. The order of the fields is clone size, V gene, J gene, D gene, CDR3 protein, CDR3 DNA. The D gene is left open where the match is weak. The size field is filled for only some rows; it gives once, few, many or a size class.

.	TRBV6-5	TRBJ1-1	.	CASSLTGYTEAFF	TGTGCCAGCAGTTTAACAGGGTACACTGAAGCTTTCTTT
.	TRBV7-8	TRBJ2-1	TRBD2	CASSLAPGGSNEQFF	TGTGCCAGCAGCTTAGCCCCGGGGGGTTCCAATGAGCAGTTCTTC
.	TRBV5-6	TRBJ2-3	TRBD2	CASSLEVAGGVTDTQYF	TGTGCCAGCAGCTTGGAGGTAGCGGGGGGCGTCACAGATACGCAGTATTTT
.	TRBV7-6	TRBJ2-6	TRBD1	CASSLGQGSGANVLTF	TGTGCCAGCAGCTTGGGACAGGGCTCTGGGGCCAACGTCCTGACTTTC
.	TRBV28	TRBJ1-5	TRBD1	CASSLSLQGHQPQHF	TGTGCCAGCAGTCTCAGCCTACAGGGGCATCAGCCCCAGCATTTT
.	TRBV27	TRBJ1-1	.	CASSLDRGGTEAFF	TGTGCCAGCAGTCTCGATCGAGGGGGCACTGAAGCTTTCTTT
.	TRBV11-1	TRBJ2-7	.	CASSLEGSRYGTYEQYF	TGTGCCAGCAGCTTAGAGGGATCCAGGTACGGGACCTACGAGCAGTACTTC
.	TRBV4-3	TRBJ2-1	TRBD1	CASSQEIGTAYNEQFF	TGCGCCAGCAGCCAAGAGATTGGGACAGCTTACAATGAGCAGTTCTTC
few	TRBV28	TRBJ1-3	TRBD1	CASSLHRGDGNTIYF	TGTGCCAGCAGCCTACACAGGGGAGACGGAAACACCATATATTTT
.	TRBV9	TRBJ2-7	.	CASSVGGSTYEQYF	TGTGCCAGCAGCGTAGGCGGATCGACCTACGAGCAGTACTTC
.	TRBV2	TRBJ1-2	.	CASSAGVNYGYTF	TGTGCCAGCAGTGCGGGGGTTAACTATGGCTACACCTTC
.	TRBV6-1	TRBJ1-6	.	CASSEAENSPLHF	TGTGCCAGCAGTGAAGCGGAGAATTCACCCCTCCACTTT
.	TRBV7-8	TRBJ1-1	TRBD1	CASSKGQGGIYTEAFF	TGTGCCAGCAGCAAGGGACAGGGAGGTATATACACTGAAGCTTTCTTT
.	TRBV6-6	TRBJ2-5	.	CASSYLGEAQYF	TGTGCCAGCAGTTACTTAGGGGAGGCCCAGTACTTC
.	TRBV19	TRBJ2-3	TRBD2	CASSILLAGGTDTQYF	TGTGCCAGTAGTATCCTGCTAGCGGGGGGCACAGATACGCAGTATTTT
.	TRBV19	TRBJ1-2	.	CASSIARYGYTF	TGTGCCAGTAGTATTGCACGGTATGGCTACACCTTC
.	TRBV7-8	TRBJ2-2	.	CAVRGRGFSGAGELFF	TGTGCCGTTAGGGGCAGGGGGTTTTCGGGGGCCGGGGAGCTGTTTTTT
.	TRBV4-3	TRBJ2-7	TRBD1	CASSQVPGTVYEQYF	TGCGCCAGCAGCCAAGTTCCCGGGACAGTATACGAGCAGTACTTC
few	TRBV9	TRBJ1-3	.	CASSVSPGEGNTIYF	TGTGCCAGCAGCGTATCACCAGGGGAAGGAAACACCATATATTTT
.	TRBV27	TRBJ2-7	TRBD2	CASSLSETSGAYEQYF	TGTGCCAGCAGTTTATCGGAAACTAGCGGGGCCTACGAGCAGTACTTC
.	TRBV7-8	TRBJ1-5	.	CASSQDTRPQHF	TGTGCCAGCAGCCAAGACACCCGGCCCCAGCATTTT
once	TRBV7-3	TRBJ2-3	.	CASSLTGGAGDTQYF	TGTGCCAGCAGCTTAACGGGGGGGGCTGGCGATACGCAGTATTTT
.	TRBV6-8	TRBJ2-7	.	CASSYRWRQVIYEQYF	TGTGCCAGCAGTTATCGGTGGAGGCAAGTGATCTACGAGCAGTACTTC
.	TRBV27	TRBJ1-2	TRBD1	CASSRTGSNYGYTF	TGTGCCAGCAGCCGGACAGGCTCTAACTATGGCTACACCTTC
.	TRBV5-4	TRBJ2-7	.	CASSLGQVEYEQYF	TGTGCCAGCAGCTTGGGACAGGTCGAATACGAGCAGTACTTC
.	TRBV30	TRBJ1-6	.	CAWSVLRNSPLHF	TGTGCCTGGAGTGTGTTACGGAATTCACCCCTCCACTTT
.	TRBV11-2	TRBJ1-1	TRBD1	CASSWDREAFF	TGTGCCAGCAGCTGGGACAGGGAAGCTTTCTTT
.	TRBV5-6	TRBJ2-7	TRBD1	CASSLREQGFLYEQYF	TGTGCCAGCAGCCTTAGGGAACAGGGGTTCCTCTACGAGCAGTACTTC
.	TRBV25-1	TRBJ2-3	TRBD1	CASSESITFWDRTDTQYF	TGTGCCAGCAGTGAATCCATCACGTTCTGGGACAGGACAGATACGCAGTATTTT
.	TRBV4-1	TRBJ1-1	.	CASSQRAGGLGTEAFF	TGCGCCAGCAGCCAACGGGCGGGGGGGCTGGGCACTGAAGCTTTCTTT
.	TRBV13	TRBJ1-6	.	CASSPSPRGFSPLHF	TGTGCCAGCAGCCCCTCGCCCAGAGGCTTTTCACCCCTCCACTTT
.	TRBV13	TRBJ2-7	TRBD2	CASSPRGGPYEQYF	TGTGCCAGCAGCCCCCGGGGGGGACCCTACGAGCAGTACTTC
few	TRBV7-9	TRBJ1-1	TRBD1	CASSLLAGGYTEAFF	TGTGCCAGCAGCTTACTAGCAGGGGGGTACACTGAAGCTTTCTTT
.	TRBV6-5	TRBJ2-1	.	CASSPTSRSYNEQFF	TGTGCCAGCAGCCCAACTAGCCGCTCTTACAATGAGCAGTTCTTC
.	TRBV7-8	TRBJ1-5	.	CASSSFDSVNQPQHF	TGTGCCAGCAGCTCGTTCGACAGCGTCAATCAGCCCCAGCATTTT
.	TRBV6-1	TRBJ1-4	TRBD1	CASSEGTGVEKLFF	TGTGCCAGCAGTGAGGGGACAGGGGTTGAAAAACTGTTTTTT
.	TRBV30	TRBJ2-7	.	CAWSPLRGGYEQYF	TGTGCCTGGAGTCCGTTGAGGGGGGGCTACGAGCAGTACTTC
.	TRBV29-1	TRBJ1-2	.	CSVEGLWGDYGYTF	TGCAGCGTTGAAGGGCTCTGGGGGGACTATGGCTACACCTTC
.	TRBV11-3	TRBJ1-1	.	CASSLGGNTEAFF	TGTGCCAGCAGCTTGGGGGGTAACACTGAAGCTTTCTTT
.	TRBV5-5	TRBJ1-4	.	CASSFGGDQWDEKLFF	TGTGCCAGCAGCTTTGGCGGAGACCAATGGGATGAAAAACTGTTTTTT
.	TRBV4-3	TRBJ2-5	TRBD2	CASSQVSGGLETQYF	TGCGCCAGCAGCCAAGTGAGCGGGGGGTTGGAGACCCAGTACTTC
.	TRBV21-1	TRBJ1-5	.	CASSKVGARGRGGNQPQHF	TGTGCCAGCAGCAAGGTGGGAGCCCGAGGACGCGGAGGCAATCAGCCCCAGCATTTT
once	TRBV5-1	TRBJ2-3	TRBD2	CASSLVVGGRTDTQYF	TGCGCCAGCAGCTTGGTCGTGGGGGGGAGAACAGATACGCAGTATTTT
.	TRBV2	TRBJ1-2	.	CASSEPDGGIGGYTF	TGTGCCAGCAGTGAACCCGACGGGGGGATCGGTGGCTACACCTTC
.	TRBV27	TRBJ1-1	.	CARPRFLNTEAFF	TGTGCCAGACCGAGGTTTTTGAACACTGAAGCTTTCTTT
.	TRBV29-1	TRBJ2-5	TRBD1	CSVAGTVQETQYF	TGCAGCGTAGCCGGGACAGTCCAAGAGACCCAGTACTTC
.	TRBV30	TRBJ2-3	.	CAWSETGGGWGTSGTDTQYF	TGTGCCTGGAGTGAGACAGGGGGCGGATGGGGGACTAGCGGCACAGATACGCAGTATTTT
once	TRBV7-9	TRBJ2-5	.	CASSQPSVGAWETQYF	TGTGCCAGCAGCCAACCCTCGGTTGGGGCATGGGAGACCCAGTACTTC
.	TRBV4-1	TRBJ1-1	.	CASSQRPTPQGNTEAFF	TGCGCCAGCAGCCAACGACCCACCCCACAGGGGAACACTGAAGCTTTCTTT
.	TRBV10-3	TRBJ2-7	.	CAISDGVLGYEQYF	TGTGCCATCAGTGACGGGGTTTTGGGCTACGAGCAGTACTTC
.	TRBV19	TRBJ1-1	TRBD1	CASSWEDRGEAFF	TGTGCCAGTAGTTGGGAGGACAGGGGAGAAGCTTTCTTT
.	TRBV6-1	TRBJ1-1	.	CASTWAGPTEAFF	TGTGCCAGCACTTGGGCGGGCCCCACTGAAGCTTTCTTT
.	TRBV6-5	TRBJ1-3	.	CASSLGGYGGNTIYF	TGTGCCAGCAGTTTAGGGGGATATGGTGGAAACACCATATATTTT
.	TRBV2	TRBJ1-2	TRBD1	CASSVLGTGPGYTF	TGTGCCAGCAGCGTTTTAGGGACAGGGCCTGGCTACACCTTC
.	TRBV5-5	TRBJ2-7	TRBD1	CASSHDRGPPGEQYF	TGTGCCAGCAGCCACGACAGGGGACCCCCTGGCGAGCAGTACTTC
once	TRBV14	TRBJ2-2	.	CASSHLNTGELFF	TGTGCCAGCAGCCACTTGAACACCGGGGAGCTGTTTTTT
.	TRBV4-3	TRBJ1-3	.	CASSQEGGRGPGNTIYF	TGCGCCAGCAGCCAAGAGGGGGGAAGGGGACCTGGAAACACCATATATTTT
.	TRBV28	TRBJ1-1	.	CASSSLITMNTEAFF	TGTGCCAGCAGTTCGCTGATCACAATGAACACTGAAGCTTTCTTT
.	TRBV19	TRBJ1-4	.	CASSRSDSWVEKLFF	TGTGCCAGTAGTCGATCGGACAGTTGGGTAGAAAAACTGTTTTTT